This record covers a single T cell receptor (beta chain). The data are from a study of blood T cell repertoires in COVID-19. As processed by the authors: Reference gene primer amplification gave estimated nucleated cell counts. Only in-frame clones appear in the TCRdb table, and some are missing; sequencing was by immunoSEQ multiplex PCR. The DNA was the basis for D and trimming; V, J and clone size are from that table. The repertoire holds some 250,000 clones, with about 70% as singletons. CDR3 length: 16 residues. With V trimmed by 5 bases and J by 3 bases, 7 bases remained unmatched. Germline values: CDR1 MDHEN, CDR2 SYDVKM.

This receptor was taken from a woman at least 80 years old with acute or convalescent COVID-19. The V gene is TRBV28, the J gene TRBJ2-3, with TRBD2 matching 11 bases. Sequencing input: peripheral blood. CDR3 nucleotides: TGTGCCAGCAGTGGACTAGCGGGTATCGGTACAGATACGCAGTATTTT. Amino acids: CASSGLAGIGTDTQYF.